These 17 T cell receptor beta chains share one sample of origin, sequenced in a study of blood T cell repertoires in COVID-19. TCRdb keeps only in-frame clones here, not all; method: immunoSEQ multiplex PCR. Of a few hundred thousand clones in the sample, more than 70% were seen once. The specimen sequenced was peripheral blood. Receptors originate from a man aged 40-49 years with acute or convalescent COVID-19.

This clone was counted only a few times. The chain combines TRBV10-3 with TRBJ2-1; 10 nucleotides line up with TRBD2. The germline V gene has CDR1 ENHRY and CDR2 SYGVKD. The CDR3 sequence is 17 residues long. Unmatched junction bases numbered 6, after V lost 0 bases and J lost 4 bases. The CDR3 loop is CAISESRSSGGYNEQFF. The CDR3 bases are TGTGCCATCAGTGAGTCGAGATCTAGCGGGGGTTACAATGAGCAGTTCTTC.

This chain joins TRBV27 and TRBJ2-2; the D is unclear. The CDR3 is made up of 16 amino acids. V was clipped by 2 bases and J by 1 base, with 11 bases between them. From germline, CDR1 is MNHEY and CDR2 SMNVEV (reference sequence). The CDR3 region has the DNA TGTGCCAGCAGTTTAGGAGTAGCAATGAACACCGGGGAGCTGTTTTTT. This encodes CASSLGVAMNTGELFF.

The chain uses TRBV2 and TRBJ1-1, with D unclear. The CDR3 covers 11 residues. V lost 2 bases and J 12 bases, leaving 10 bases between the germline ends. The germline CDR1 and CDR2 sequences are SNHLY and FYNNEI. CDR3 region: CASSEFTATFF. CDR3 sequence (DNA): TGTGCCAGCAGTGAATTCACTGCGACTTTCTTT.

The chain has TRBV4-1 and TRBJ1-5; D remains ambiguous. With 6 bases removed from V and 3 bases from J, the gap between germline ends came to 15 bases. Germline CDR1 and CDR2: MGHRA and YSYEKL. The CDR3 has 15 residues. The CDR3 region has the DNA TGCGCCAGCAGTCCTCCCAACGGGAACAATCAGCCCCAGCATTTT. This gives the protein CASSPPNGNNQPQHF.

The rearrangement joins TRBV29-1 to TRBJ1-2; D may be TRBD1 (5 bases). V was pared by 7 bases and J by 8 bases, with 14 bases between. CDR3 length: 11 amino acids. Germline values: CDR1 SQVTM, CDR2 ANQGSEA. The DNA for the CDR3 is TGCAGCGCCCGGATGGAGGGGGGCTACACCTTC. Translated, it gives CSARMEGGYTF.

The V gene is TRBV7-9, the J gene TRBJ1-1, with D unresolved. CDR1 SEHNR and CDR2 FQNEAQ come from the germline V gene (reference sequence). CDR3 length equals 14 residues. V was pared by 4 bases and J by 1 base, with 10 bases between. DNA for the CDR3: TGTGCCAGCAGCTCTGTTACACCGAACACTGAAGCTTTCTTT. This encodes CASSSVTPNTEAFF.

V gene TRBV28 combines with J gene TRBJ2-1; 7 bases are shared with TRBD2. Trimming at V came to 7 bases and at J to 2 bases, leaving 8 bases not matched to a gene. Germline V gene lookup returns CDR1 MDHEN and CDR2 SYDVKM. This CDR3 region has 15 residues. CDR3 nucleotide sequence: TGTGCCAGCACCCCCCCCGCGGGGGCCTACAATGAGCAGTTCTTC. This translates into CASTPPAGAYNEQFF. The entire variable domain, with the rest obtained from reference TRBV28 and TRBJ2-1, is as follows: DVKVTQSSRYLVKRTGEKVFLECVQDMDHENMFWYRQDPGLGLRLIYFSYDVKMKEKGDIPEGYSVSREKKERFSLILESASTNQTSMYLCASTPPAGAYNEQFFGPGTRLTVL.

This sequence joins TRBV4-2 and TRBJ1-2; 8 bases match TRBD1. Germline CDR1 LGHNA, CDR2 YNFKEQ. The CDR3 length is 16 residues. V lost 3 bases, J lost 4 bases, and 10 bases stayed unmatched. The CDR3 loop reads CASSQQQGGVGYGYTF. CDR3 DNA: TGTGCCAGCAGCCAGCAACAGGGGGGTGTTGGCTATGGCTACACCTTC.

The J gene is TRBJ1-1, the V gene TRBV29-1, with D maybe TRBD1 (5 bases). The CDR3 consists of 15 residues. The V end lost 1 base, the J end lost 4 bases, and 16 bases lay between the germline ends. Germline-derived CDR1 and CDR2 are SQVTM and ANQGSEA. Here the CDR3 DNA reads TGCAGCGTTGAAGGCCGGGCGCCAAGGGGCACTGAAGCTTTCTTT. Translating it yields CSVEGRAPRGTEAFF.

This chain connects TRBV5-6 to TRBJ2-6; D remains ambiguous. The germline gives CDR1 SGHDT, CDR2 YYEEEE. V lost 5 bases to trimming and J lost 0 bases, with 9 bases between them. This CDR3 contains 15 residues. DNA of the CDR3: TGTGCCAGCAGTCCAATCAACTCTGGGGCCAACGTCCTGACTTTC. Translated: CASSPINSGANVLTF.

The CDR3 DNA is TGCGCCAGCAGCTTTCAGGAATCTGGAAACACCATATATTTT. Amino acid sequence: CASSFQESGNTIYF. The rearrangement uses TRBV5-1 and TRBJ1-3, with D uncertain. In germline, CDR1 is SGHRS, CDR2 YFSETQ. The CDR3 is made up of 14 amino acids. The V end lost 2 bases, the J end lost 1 base, and 7 bases lay between the germline ends.

The genes are TRBV14 and TRBJ1-5; no firm D call. There are 13 residues in the CDR3. Trimming pared 4 bases from V and 4 bases from J, leaving 8 bases between. The germline CDR1 and CDR2 sequences are SGHDN and FVKESK. The CDR3 DNA is TGTGCCAGCAGCCTTGATACAAATCAGCCCCAGCATTTT. Translating it yields CASSLDTNQPQHF.

The chain employs TRBV7-9 and TRBJ1-6; TRBD1 matches at 10 bases. V shed 5 bases and J 6 bases; nucleotides not matched to a gene: 4. Germline V gene sequence: CDR1 SEHNR, CDR2 FQNEAQ (reference sequence). This CDR3 comprises 15 residues. CDR3 region: CASSRQGAGNSPLHF. The CDR3 DNA reads as TGTGCCAGCAGCCGACAGGGGGCGGGTAATTCACCCCTCCACTTT.

The chain has TRBV10-3 and TRBJ2-7; TRBD1 might be the D (5 bases). The CDR3 is 12 residues long. Trimming pared 0 bases from V and 6 bases from J, leaving 6 bases between. Germline values: CDR1 ENHRY, CDR2 SYGVKD. In DNA, the CDR3 is TGTGCCATCAGTGAGTCCAGGGTCGAGCAGTACTTC. Translating gives CAISESRVEQYF.

Remarks on this clone: This CDR3 is also generated by other DNA sequences in the sample. The chain combines TRBV11-2 with TRBJ2-7, with D maybe TRBD2 (6 bases). Germline V gene sequence: CDR1 SGHAT, CDR2 FQNNGV. V shed 0 bases and J shed 4 bases, with 10 bases lying between them. There are 14 residues in the CDR3. The CDR3 region has the DNA TGTGCCAGCAGCTTAGACCCCGGGAGTTACGAGCAGTACTTC. This gives the protein CASSLDPGSYEQYF.

V gene TRBV3-1 (or the pseudogene TRBV3-2) combines with J gene TRBJ1-5; D is undetermined. Looked up from germline, CDR1 is LGHDT and CDR2 is YNNKEL (reference sequence). This CDR3 is built from 13 residues. V gave up 0 bases and J gave up 7 bases, with 7 bases separating them. DNA of the CDR3: TGTGCCAGCAGCCAAGATTCCGGGCAGCCCCAGCATTTT. This sequence encodes CASSQDSGQPQHF.

The chain links TRBV19 to TRBJ1-2; D not certain. With 4 bases removed from V and 4 bases from J, the gap between germline ends came to 16 bases. CDR3 length: 15 residues. Germline V gene lookup returns CDR1 LNHDA and CDR2 SQIVND (reference sequence). The CDR3 reads CASSSDRVTGYGYTF. The CDR3 region has the DNA TGTGCCAGTAGTAGCGACCGGGTTACCGGCTATGGCTACACCTTC.